These 32 T cell receptor beta chains share one sample of origin, sequenced in a study of Tregs in tolerant kidney transplant recipients. The data were produced by immunoSEQ multiplex PCR, yet TCRdb's version contains in-frame clones alone and is incomplete. The sample table sets out approximately 35,000 clones. Material: CD8+ T cells from blood, obtained before the transplant. The receptors here all came from a human donor who received a combined kidney and bone marrow transplant.

Concerning this clone itself: The read finishes 3 residues shy of the CDR3 end, and the germline J gene is used to complete it. The chain joins TRBV5-1 to TRBJ1-1, with TRBD1 matching over 7 bases. The germline V gene has CDR1 SGHRS and CDR2 YFSETQ. Trimming at V came to 4 bases and at J to 5 bases, leaving 5 bases not matched to a gene. The CDR3 consists of 13 residues. CDR3 loop: CASSGTGETEAFF. The sequenced part of the CDR3 DNA is TGCGCCAGCAGCGGAACAGGGGAAACTGAA.

Worth noting for this clone: The CDR3 end falls 3 residues outside the read, so it is completed with the germline J gene. The V and J genes are TRBV7-2 and TRBJ1-3; 9 positions match TRBD1. From germline, CDR1 is SGHTA and CDR2 FQGNSA. CDR3 length equals 14 residues. The part of the CDR3 DNA that was read is TGTGCCAGCAGTTGGACAGGGGAAGTTGGCCCC. This translates into CASSWTGEVGP. In full, the CDR3 reads CASSWTGEVGPIYF.

Points on this clone: The sequence runs out 3 residues before the end of the CDR3; the remainder is reconstructed from the germline J gene. The J gene is TRBJ1-1, the V gene TRBV6-2 or TRBV6-3, with TRBD1 identical over 7 bases. The CDR3 loop spans 14 amino acids. V dropped 5 bases and J dropped 7; count of bases not matched to a gene: 10. Germline V gene sequence: CDR1 MNHEY, CDR2 SVGEGT. CDR3 bases read: TGTGCCAGCAGTCCTACAGGGGCGGGAGGTGAA. Translated: CASSPTGAGGE. The whole CDR3 protein is CASSPTGAGGEAFF.

Points on this clone: From the germline J gene comes the end of the CDR3, since the read stops 3 residues before it. This sample also contains other DNA sequences that code for the same CDR3. V usage is TRBV10-1 and J usage is TRBJ2-3; maybe TRBD2 (6 bases). Germline CDR1 is WNHNN and CDR2 is SYGVQD (reference sequence). V lost 3 bases to trimming and J lost 2 bases, with 6 bases between them. This CDR3 is built from 13 residues. The covered CDR3 bases are TGCGCCAGCAGTGAACTAGCCACAGATACG. It translates to CASSELATDT. In full, the CDR3 is CASSELATDTQYF.

On this clone itself: The read ends 3 residues shy of where the CDR3 ends; the end is completed using the germline J gene. This chain links TRBV7-9 with TRBJ1-5; perhaps TRBD1 as D (5 bases). Trimming removed 5 bases at V and 4 bases at J, with 12 bases between. CDR1 is SEHNR, CDR2 FQNEAQ, per germline (reference sequence). The CDR3 is made up of 14 amino acids. This chain's CDR3 is CASSLAGGNQPQHF. CDR3 DNA, as far as it was read: TGTGCCAGCAGCCTGGCGGGGGGGAATCAGCCC.

On this clone: From the germline J gene comes the end of the CDR3, since the read stops 3 residues before it. The rearrangement uses TRBV7-6 and TRBJ2-7; D is possibly TRBD1 (6 bases). Between the trimmed V and J ends, which lost 0 bases and 2 bases, there was a span of 11 bases. Per germline, CDR1 SGHVS and CDR2 FNYEAQ. The CDR3 is made up of 15 amino acids. CDR3 DNA, as far as it was read: TGTGCCAGCAGCTTAGCGGCAGGGGCACCCTACGAG. It translates to CASSLAAGAPYE. The CDR3 in full is CASSLAAGAPYEQYF. The complete variable domain, with remaining parts taken from reference TRBV7-6 and TRBJ2-7, reads GAGVSQSPRYKVTKRGQDVALRCDPISGHVSLYWYRQALGQGPEFLTYFNYEAQQDKSGLPNDRFSAERPEGSISTLTIQRTEQRDSAMYRCASSLAAGAPYEQYFGPGTRLTVT.

With respect to this clone: Read sequence stops 3 residues before the CDR3 end, and the germline J gene provides the missing end. The chain combines TRBV7-2 with TRBJ2-7; 9 positions match TRBD2. The CDR3 is 15 residues long. CDR1 SGHTA and CDR2 FQGNSA come from the germline V gene. Trimming removed 4 bases from V and 4 bases from J; junction bases left unmatched: 8. Partial CDR3 DNA: TGTGCCAGCAGCTCACCCCTGGCGGGAGGGTACGAG. Translating gives CASSSPLAGGYE. The CDR3 reads in full as CASSSPLAGGYEQYF.

As concerns this clone: The read halts 3 residues ahead of the CDR3 end, with the missing end drawn from the germline J gene. This chain links TRBV13 with TRBJ2-7; 12 nucleotides agree with TRBD2. Germline V gene lookup returns CDR1 PRHDT and CDR2 FYEKMQ (reference sequence). V lost 4 bases to trimming and J lost 2 bases; unmatched junction nucleotides: 6. CDR3 length: 16 amino acids. Here the CDR3 reads CASSSELAGGAYEQYF. The covered CDR3 bases are TGTGCCAGCAGCTCCGAACTAGCGGGAGGTGCCTACGAG.

Points on this clone: The read finishes 3 residues shy of the CDR3 end, and the germline J gene is used to complete it. This sequence joins TRBV19 and TRBJ1-5; maybe TRBD1 (6 bases). CDR1 LNHDA and CDR2 SQIVND come from the germline V gene (reference sequence). The V and J ends lost 7 bases and 6 bases respectively, with 19 bases between them. CDR3 size: 15 residues. The CDR3 sequence: CASKKDSSRGQPQHF. Incomplete CDR3 DNA: TGTGCCAGTAAGAAGGACAGCTCTAGGGGTCAGCCC.

Details on this clone: The DNA ends 3 residues before the CDR3 does, and the rest of the CDR3 is filled in from the germline J gene. The chain uses TRBV5-1 and TRBJ2-2, with a weak D call TRBD1 (5 bases). Per the germline V gene, CDR1 is SGHRS and CDR2 is YFSETQ. The CDR3 has 17 amino acids. V dropped 2 bases and J dropped 6 bases, with 20 bases sitting between them. The CDR3 reads CASSFWTGRDLAGELFF. Incomplete CDR3 DNA: TGCGCCAGCAGCTTCTGGACGGGCAGGGATCTAGCCGGGGAG.

The CDR3 loop reads CATQIVQTQYF. The CDR3 bases that were read are TGTGCCACCCAGATTGTCCAGACC. V and J are TRBV6-2 or TRBV6-3 and TRBJ2-5, with D unclear. The sequenced fragment ends 3 residues before the CDR3 boundary, so the rest is inferred from the germline J gene. Trimming shortened V by 10 bases and J by 6 bases, and 12 bases separated the two germline ends. Germline V gives CDR1 MNHEY, CDR2 SVGEGT. CDR3 length: 11 residues.

A note on this clone: Coverage ceases 3 residues before the CDR3 finishes, and the germline J gene fills in the end. The genes are TRBV2 and TRBJ1-1; the match to TRBD1 covers 8 bases. The trim removed 10 bases at V and 4 bases at J, leaving 14 bases unmatched. The CDR3 extends over 15 amino acids. CDR1 and CDR2 (germline): SNHLY, FYNNEI. CDR3 bases read: TGTGCCATCCCCGGCAGGGGGCAAGTGGGCACTGAA. It yields the protein CAIPGRGQVGTE. The entire CDR3 protein is CAIPGRGQVGTEAFF.

About this clone itself: The sequenced fragment ends 3 residues before the CDR3 boundary, so the rest is inferred from the germline J gene. This chain joins TRBV20-1 and TRBJ1-3, with unresolved D. CDR1 DFQATT and CDR2 SNEGSKA come from the germline V gene (reference sequence). Trimming pared 0 bases from V and 0 bases from J, leaving 15 bases between. The CDR3 is 17 amino acids. The part of the CDR3 DNA that was read is TGCAGTGCTAGAGATCGGGGATCTTCCCCCTCTGGAAACACC. Translating it yields CSARDRGSSPSGNT. The entire CDR3 is CSARDRGSSPSGNTIYF.

With respect to this clone: The read stops 3 residues short of the end of the CDR3; the missing end is completed from the germline J gene. The chain recombines TRBV30 with TRBJ2-5, with D uncertain. Trimming removed 4 bases from V and 4 bases from J, with 13 bases in between. The CDR3 runs to 13 residues. Germline CDR1 GTSNPN, CDR2 SVGIG (reference sequence). CDR3 DNA (partial): TGTGCCTGGATCTCGCCAGACTTAGAGACC. It translates to CAWISPDLET. The whole CDR3 protein is CAWISPDLETQYF.

A note on this clone: Sequencing ends 3 residues short of the CDR3 end; the germline J gene provides the rest. The chain combines TRBV7-8 with TRBJ1-4; D gene ambiguous. Germline loops: CDR1 SGHVS, CDR2 FQNEAQ. Trimming took 1 base from V and 0 from J, leaving 9 bases between them. This CDR3 spans 16 amino acids. The sequenced part of the CDR3 DNA is TGTGCCAGCAGCTTAGAGGCATCTGCAACTAATGAAAAA. This codes for CASSLEASATNEK. From start to end, the CDR3 is CASSLEASATNEKLFF.

With respect to this clone: The CDR3 extends 3 residues past the end of the read, so its final part is completed from the germline J gene. The chain couples TRBV2 to TRBJ1-1; D is perhaps TRBD1 (5 bases). V lost 5 bases to trimming and J lost 0 bases, with 19 bases between them. Germline CDR1 is SNHLY and CDR2 is FYNNEI. The CDR3 covers 17 residues. The CDR3 DNA, read in part, is TGTGCCAGCAGTCCGCGAGACAGTGGGAGGATGAACACTGAA. It yields the protein CASSPRDSGRMNTE. From start to end, the CDR3 is CASSPRDSGRMNTEAFF.

To note about this clone: The CDR3 end lies 3 residues beyond the end of the read and is filled in from the germline J gene. V is TRBV7-9 and J is TRBJ2-2; 7 nucleotides align to TRBD1. The CDR3 loop spans 14 amino acids. The germline V gene encodes CDR1 SEHNR and CDR2 FQNEAQ (reference sequence). J gave up 5 bases and V 5 bases, and 5 bases lay outside the gene matches. This CDR3 is CASSAGTATGELFF. CDR3 bases read: TGTGCCAGCAGCGCCGGGACAGCGACCGGGGAG.

A note on this clone: The read ends 3 residues shy of where the CDR3 ends; the end is completed using the germline J gene. V and J are TRBV7-6 and TRBJ2-3, with 12 bases identical to TRBD2. Trimming removed 1 base from V and 4 bases from J; junction bases left unmatched: 0. CDR3 length: 15 amino acids. Germline V CDR1 and CDR2: SGHVS, FNYEAQ. CDR3 DNA (partial): TGTGCCAGCAGCTTAGGACTAGCGGGAGCAGATACG. Protein sequence: CASSLGLAGADT. The whole CDR3 protein reads CASSLGLAGADTQYF.

CDR3: CASSQDQGTNSPLHF. CDR3 DNA, as far as it was read: TGTGCCAGCAGCCAAGATCAGGGTACAAATTCACCC. The rearrangement links TRBV14 to TRBJ1-6; tentative D call: TRBD1 (5 bases). The read stops 3 residues short of the end of the CDR3; the missing end is completed from the germline J gene. CDR1 is SGHDN and CDR2 is FVKESK in the germline V gene. The V end lost 0 bases, the J end lost 7 bases, and 10 bases lay between the germline ends. The CDR3 loop spans 15 amino acids.

Turning to this clone: The read stops 3 residues short of the end of the CDR3; the missing end is completed from the germline J gene. This chain joins TRBV18 and TRBJ2-5; D perhaps matches TRBD2 (6 bases). The CDR3 sequence is 14 residues long. Germline V CDR1 and CDR2: KGHSH, LQKENI. Trimming removed 3 bases at V and 4 bases at J, with 12 bases between. This chain's CDR3 is CASSPWEAGETQYF. Incomplete CDR3 DNA: TGTGCCAGCTCACCGTGGGAGGCGGGAGAGACC.

About this clone itself: The observed sequence ends 3 residues before the CDR3 terminus, with the missing tail filled in from the germline J gene. The genes are TRBV30 and TRBJ2-3, with TRBD2 matching 7 bases. V trimming: 0 bases; J trimming: 2 bases; junction bases outside the gene matches: 5. Germline CDR1 reads GTSNPN; CDR2 reads SVGIG (reference sequence). The CDR3 spans 15 residues. CDR3 bases read: TGTGCCTGGAGTGTTCTAGCGGTGGTCACAGATACG. Translating it yields CAWSVLAVVTDT. In full, the CDR3 reads CAWSVLAVVTDTQYF.

Details on this clone: The observed sequence ends 3 residues before the CDR3 terminus, with the missing tail filled in from the germline J gene. The V call is TRBV7-9, the J call TRBJ2-7, with D possibly matching TRBD2 (6 bases). This CDR3 is 14 amino acids long. The ends were cut back, 5 bases at V and 6 bases at J, with 17 bases in the middle. Germline CDR1 SEHNR, CDR2 FQNEAQ (reference sequence). The CDR3 bases that were read are TGTGCCAGCAGCGGTGCAGAGCGGGTGGGCGAG. Translating gives CASSGAERVGE. In full, the CDR3 reads CASSGAERVGEQYF.

In regard to this clone: The junction and the germline gene differ at one end; a read error may be behind it. The read terminates 3 residues before the CDR3 end, so the remaining end is supplied by the germline J gene. The rearrangement joins TRBV19 to TRBJ1-2; a possible D gene is TRBD1 (6 bases). Looked up from germline, CDR1 is LNHDA and CDR2 is SQIVND (reference sequence). This CDR3 contains 16 residues. The chain's CDR3 is CASTILVLGTPYGYTF. The part of the CDR3 DNA that was read is TGTGCCAGTACTATACTGGTGCTCGGGACACCCTATGGC. Using reference TRBV19 and TRBJ1-2 for the parts outside the CDR3, the full variable domain is DGGITQSPKYLFRKEGQNVTLSCEQNLNHDAMYWYRQDPGQGLRLIYYSQIVNDFQKGDIAEGYSVSREKKESFPLTVTSAQKNPTAFYLCASTILVLGTPYGYTFGSGTRLTVV.

For this clone: The read falls 3 residues short of the CDR3 end, and the missing part is taken from the germline J gene. The chain links TRBV13 to TRBJ1-2, with 7 bases lining up with TRBD1. CDR3 size: 14 residues. CDR1 is PRHDT and CDR2 is FYEKMQ in the germline V gene (reference sequence). The V gene end was trimmed by 5 bases and the J gene end by 1 base; junction bases not matched to a gene: 4. The DNA read from the CDR3 is TGTGCCAGCAGCGCGACAGGGTTTAACTATGGC. It codes for CASSATGFNYG. The entire CDR3 reads CASSATGFNYGYTF.

As concerns this clone: The sequence runs out 3 residues before the end of the CDR3; the remainder is reconstructed from the germline J gene. The V gene is TRBV19, the J gene TRBJ1-5; 10 nucleotides match TRBD1. The CDR3 sequence is 14 residues long. The junction had 4 bases not matched to a gene; V was cut back by 5 bases and J by 6 bases. Germline V lookup: CDR1 LNHDA, CDR2 SQIVND (reference sequence). The CDR3 loop is CASSPWTGGQPQHF. The covered CDR3 bases are TGTGCCAGTAGTCCATGGACAGGGGGTCAGCCC.

About this clone: The CDR3 end lies 3 residues beyond the end of the read and is filled in from the germline J gene. The chain employs TRBV10-2 and TRBJ2-3; 8 nucleotides match TRBD2. The CDR3 covers 16 residues. Per the germline V gene, CDR1 is WSHSY and CDR2 is SAAADI. V was clipped by 8 bases and J by 3 bases; unmatched bases: 13. The CDR3 spells CASLSGSGVKTDTQYF. The CDR3 DNA, read in part, is TGCGCCAGCCTTTCGGGTAGCGGGGTCAAAACAGATACG.

Notes on this clone: The read halts 3 residues ahead of the CDR3 end, with the missing end drawn from the germline J gene. The rearrangement joins TRBV5-6 to TRBJ1-1; D is undetermined. Germline-derived CDR1 and CDR2 are SGHDT and YYEEEE. The CDR3 has 14 residues. V lost 4 bases to trimming and J lost 1 base, with 11 bases between them. Here the CDR3 reads CASSPPTENTEAFF. CDR3 DNA (partial): TGTGCCAGCAGCCCACCCACAGAGAACACTGAA. The full variable domain, completed using reference TRBV5-6 and TRBJ1-1, is DAGVTQSPTHLIKTRGQQVTLRCSPKSGHDTVSWYQQALGQGPQFIFQYYEEEERQRGNFPDRFSGHQFPNYSSELNVNALLLGDSALYLCASSPPTENTEAFFGQGTRLTVV.

Comments on this clone: The read terminates 3 residues ahead of where the CDR3 ends, so the germline J gene completes it. V gene TRBV13 combines with J gene TRBJ2-2; 7 bases map to TRBD1. CDR1 is PRHDT, CDR2 FYEKMQ, per germline (reference sequence). The length of the CDR3 is 12 residues. Trimming at V came to 8 bases and at J to 6 bases, leaving 3 bases not matched to a gene. The CDR3 protein is CASHRGSGELFF. The CDR3 DNA, read in part, is TGTGCCAGCCACAGGGGTTCCGGGGAG.

As regards this clone: The read halts 3 residues ahead of the CDR3 end, with the missing end drawn from the germline J gene. The J gene is TRBJ1-6, the V gene TRBV10-3, with TRBD1 matching 7 bases. The CDR3 totals 17 residues. Germline CDR1 reads ENHRY; CDR2 reads SYGVKD. Losses at the gene ends were 0 bases for V and 1 base for J; bases not matched to a gene: 3. Partial CDR3 DNA: TGTGCCATCAGTGAGTCGACAGGGATGTCCTATAATTCACCC. This translates into CAISESTGMSYNSP. The whole CDR3 protein reads CAISESTGMSYNSPLHF.

Worth noting for this clone: The read terminates 3 residues before the CDR3 end, so the remaining end is supplied by the germline J gene. This chain connects TRBV6-1 to TRBJ2-7; D may be TRBD1 (5 bases). The ends were cut back, 1 base at V and 0 bases at J, with 16 bases in the middle. The germline V gene encodes CDR1 MNHNS and CDR2 SASEGT. The CDR3 length is 17 residues. The CDR3 sequence is CASSEELGVGVSYEQYF. The covered CDR3 bases are TGTGCCAGCAGTGAAGAGTTAGGGGTAGGCGTCTCCTACGAG.

With regard to this clone: A read error may account for a junction end that differs from germline. The observed sequence ends 3 residues before the CDR3 terminus, with the missing tail filled in from the germline J gene. V and J are TRBV7-8 and TRBJ1-2; 9 bases agree with TRBD1. This CDR3 spans 14 amino acids. Looked up from germline, CDR1 is SGHVS and CDR2 is FQNEAQ. CDR3 residues: CDSSPQGATYGYTF. The CDR3 bases that were read are TGTGACAGCAGCCCACAGGGGGCGACTTATGGC.

As to this clone: The read finishes 3 residues shy of the CDR3 end, and the germline J gene is used to complete it. This sequence joins TRBV23-1 and TRBJ2-1, with 13 nucleotides matching TRBD2. Being an ORF, TRBV23-1 has a function that is uncertain. The CDR3 has 15 residues. The V and J ends lost 7 bases and 5 bases, in that order; junction bases with no gene match: 5. CDR3 in amino acids: CASTLLAGGDNEQFF. The sequenced part of the CDR3 DNA is TGCGCCAGCACTCTACTAGCGGGAGGGGACAATGAG.